This T cell receptor beta chain comes out of a study of T-cell memory formation after mild COVID-19. On the study more broadly: In these data, TCR clusters were largely donor specific. General study points: Pre-infection memory showed some responding clones, and this suggested that cross-reactive memory joined. Second-wave clones peaking on day 37 lacked confirmed SARS-CoV-2 specificity.

This clonotype was counted ten times or more. As yet, its antigen is unknown. TCRdb passed the 5' RACE reads through MiXCR, listing each CDR3 protein once. The sample consists of some 350,000 distinct CDR3 sequences, approximately 15% of them appearing once. Sequenced sample: PBMCs or a T cell subset sorted from them (not recorded which). The clonotype originates from a man aged 18-30 years who had mild COVID-19 (a few samples of this study predate the infection). Cell type and time point are not known.

The CDR3, as DNA: TGTGCCAGCAGCCAATTGCTAGGACAGTCCGTCGGGGAGCTGTTTTTT. Translating it yields CASSQLLGQSVGELFF. This chain connects TRBV3-1 to TRBJ2-2, with a tentative D call TRBD1 (6 bases). This CDR3 has 16 residues. CDR1 is LGHDT, CDR2 YNNKEL, per germline (reference sequence). With 2 bases removed from V and 7 bases from J, the gap between germline ends came to 17 bases.